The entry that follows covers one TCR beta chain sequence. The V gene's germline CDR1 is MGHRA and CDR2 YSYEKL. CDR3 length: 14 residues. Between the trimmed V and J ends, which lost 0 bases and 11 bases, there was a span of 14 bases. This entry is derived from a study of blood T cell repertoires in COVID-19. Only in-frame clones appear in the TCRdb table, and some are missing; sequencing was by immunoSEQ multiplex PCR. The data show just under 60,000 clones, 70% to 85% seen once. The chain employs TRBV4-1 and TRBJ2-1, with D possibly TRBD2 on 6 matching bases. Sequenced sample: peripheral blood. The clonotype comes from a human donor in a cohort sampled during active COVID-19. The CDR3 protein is CASSQDGLGGQQFF. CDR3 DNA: TGCGCCAGCAGCCAAGATGGTTTGGGGGGTCAGCAGTTCTTC.